The next 2 T cell receptor beta chains were all read from a single sample in a study of blood T cell repertoires in COVID-19. Method: immunoSEQ multiplex PCR; TCRdb's copy keeps in-frame clones and lacks some. The data contain around 160,000 clones, roughly 78% of them seen just once; the ten biggest clones take up roughly 15%. Specimen: peripheral blood. Source of these receptors: a human donor with acute or convalescent COVID-19. The donor label of this sample is uncertain.

This chain links TRBV7-9 with TRBJ2-5, with a tentative D call TRBD2 (7 bases). V dropped 4 bases and J dropped 4 bases, with 19 bases sitting between them. Germline CDR1 SEHNR, CDR2 FQNEAQ (reference sequence). The CDR3 has 16 amino acids. In DNA, the CDR3 is TGTGCCAGCAGCTCTTCGAATCGGGGGGCTGTAGAGACCCAGTACTTC. Protein product: CASSSSNRGAVETQYF.

The chain uses TRBV2 and TRBJ2-1, with TRBD1 identical over 10 bases. CDR1 and CDR2 from the germline V gene are SNHLY and FYNNEI. The CDR3 consists of 14 residues. The J segment lost 8 bases and the V segment lost 6 bases, leaving 7 bases of the junction unmatched. CDR3 coding DNA: TGTGCCAGCAGGGCGGGACAGGGGTGGTATGAGCAGTTCTTC. It is translated as CASRAGQGWYEQFF.